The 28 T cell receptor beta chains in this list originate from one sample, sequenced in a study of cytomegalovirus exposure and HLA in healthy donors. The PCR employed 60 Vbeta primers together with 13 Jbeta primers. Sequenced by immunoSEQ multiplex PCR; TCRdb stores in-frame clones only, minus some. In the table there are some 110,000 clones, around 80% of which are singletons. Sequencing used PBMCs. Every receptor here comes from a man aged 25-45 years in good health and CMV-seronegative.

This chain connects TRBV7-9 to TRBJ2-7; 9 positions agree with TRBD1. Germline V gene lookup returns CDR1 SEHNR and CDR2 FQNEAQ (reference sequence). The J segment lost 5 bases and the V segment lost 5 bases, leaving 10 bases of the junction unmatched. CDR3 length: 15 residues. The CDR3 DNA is TGTGCCAGCAGCCGCGGGACAGGGCCTACCCACGAGCAGTACTTC. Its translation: CASSRGTGPTHEQYF.

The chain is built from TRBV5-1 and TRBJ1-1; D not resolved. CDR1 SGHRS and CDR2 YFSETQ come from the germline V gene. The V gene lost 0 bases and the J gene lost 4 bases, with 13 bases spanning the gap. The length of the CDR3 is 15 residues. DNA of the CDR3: TGCGCCAGCAGCTTGGAGGGAGCTCTGAGCACTGAAGCTTTCTTT. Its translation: CASSLEGALSTEAFF.

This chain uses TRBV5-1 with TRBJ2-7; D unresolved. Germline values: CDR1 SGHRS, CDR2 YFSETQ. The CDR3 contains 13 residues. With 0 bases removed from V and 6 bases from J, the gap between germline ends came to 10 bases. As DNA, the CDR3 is TGCGCCAGCAGCTTGGGGGCAGCCACCGAGCAGTACTTC. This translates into CASSLGAATEQYF.

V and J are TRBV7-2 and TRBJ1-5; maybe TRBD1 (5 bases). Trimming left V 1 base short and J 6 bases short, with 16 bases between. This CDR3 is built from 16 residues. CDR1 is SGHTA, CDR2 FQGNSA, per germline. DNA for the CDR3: TGTGCCAGCAGCTTAGGGACGGGCCTTGGGGCTCAGCCCCAGCATTTT. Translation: CASSLGTGLGAQPQHF.

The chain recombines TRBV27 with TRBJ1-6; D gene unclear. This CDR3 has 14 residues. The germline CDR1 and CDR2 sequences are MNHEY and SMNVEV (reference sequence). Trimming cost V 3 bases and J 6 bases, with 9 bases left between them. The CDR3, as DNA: TGTGCCAGCAGTTTCGCGTCCACTAATTCACCCCTCCACTTT. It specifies CASSFASTNSPLHF.

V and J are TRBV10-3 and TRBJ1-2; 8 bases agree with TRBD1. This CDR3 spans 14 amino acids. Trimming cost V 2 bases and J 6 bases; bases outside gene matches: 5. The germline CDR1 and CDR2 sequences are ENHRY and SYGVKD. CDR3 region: CAISEARQGNGYTF. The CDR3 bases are TGTGCCATCAGTGAGGCTAGACAGGGGAATGGCTACACCTTC.

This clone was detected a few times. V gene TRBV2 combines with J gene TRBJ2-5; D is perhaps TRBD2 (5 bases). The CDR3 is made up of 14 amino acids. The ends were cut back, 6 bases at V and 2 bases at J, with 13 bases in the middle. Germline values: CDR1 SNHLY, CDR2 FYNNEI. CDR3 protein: CASRELDFQETQYF. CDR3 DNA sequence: TGTGCCAGCAGGGAACTGGACTTTCAAGAGACCCAGTACTTC.

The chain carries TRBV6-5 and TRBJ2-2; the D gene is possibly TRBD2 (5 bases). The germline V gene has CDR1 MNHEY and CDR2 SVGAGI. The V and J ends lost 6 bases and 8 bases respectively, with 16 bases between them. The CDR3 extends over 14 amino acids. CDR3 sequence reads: CASRNAGPSGELFF. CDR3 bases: TGTGCCAGCAGGAACGCGGGCCCCTCGGGGGAGCTGTTTTTT.

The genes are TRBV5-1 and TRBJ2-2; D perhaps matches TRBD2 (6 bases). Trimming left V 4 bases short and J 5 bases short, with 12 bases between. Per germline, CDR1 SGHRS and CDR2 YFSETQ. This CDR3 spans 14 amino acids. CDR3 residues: CASSQNAGTGELFF. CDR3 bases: TGCGCCAGCAGCCAAAACGCGGGGACCGGGGAGCTGTTTTTT.

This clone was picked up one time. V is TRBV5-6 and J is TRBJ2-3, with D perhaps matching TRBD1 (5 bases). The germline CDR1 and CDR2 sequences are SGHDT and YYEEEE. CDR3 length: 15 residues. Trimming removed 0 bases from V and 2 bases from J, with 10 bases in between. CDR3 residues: CASSLDRLITDTQYF. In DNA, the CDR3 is TGTGCCAGCAGCTTGGACAGGCTCATCACAGATACGCAGTATTTT.

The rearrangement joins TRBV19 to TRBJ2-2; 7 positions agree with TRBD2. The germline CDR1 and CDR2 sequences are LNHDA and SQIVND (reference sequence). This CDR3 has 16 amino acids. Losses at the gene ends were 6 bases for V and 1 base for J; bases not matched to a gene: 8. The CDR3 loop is CASSQRDYENTGELFF. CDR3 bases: TGTGCCAGTAGCCAACGGGACTACGAGAACACCGGGGAGCTGTTTTTT.

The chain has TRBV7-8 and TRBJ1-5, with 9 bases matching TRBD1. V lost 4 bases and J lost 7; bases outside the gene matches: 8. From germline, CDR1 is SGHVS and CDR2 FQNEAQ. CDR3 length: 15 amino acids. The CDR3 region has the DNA TGTGCCAGCAGCTCCAGGACAGGGGTAGGGCAGCCCCAGCATTTT. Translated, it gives CASSSRTGVGQPQHF.

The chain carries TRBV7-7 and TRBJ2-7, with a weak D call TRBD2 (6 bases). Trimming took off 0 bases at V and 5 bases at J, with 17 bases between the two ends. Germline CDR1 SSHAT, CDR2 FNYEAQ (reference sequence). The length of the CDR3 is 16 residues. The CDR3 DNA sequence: TGTGCCAGCAGCTTAGCCCCGGGACTCCTCCAGGACGAGCAGTACTTC. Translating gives CASSLAPGLLQDEQYF.

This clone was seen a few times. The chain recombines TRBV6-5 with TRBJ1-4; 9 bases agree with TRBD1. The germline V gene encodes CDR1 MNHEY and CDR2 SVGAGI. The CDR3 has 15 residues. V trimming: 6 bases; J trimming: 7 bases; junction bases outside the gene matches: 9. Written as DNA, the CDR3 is TGTGCCAGCAGCCACGGACAGGGGTGGGGTGAAAAACTGTTTTTT. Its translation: CASSHGQGWGEKLFF.

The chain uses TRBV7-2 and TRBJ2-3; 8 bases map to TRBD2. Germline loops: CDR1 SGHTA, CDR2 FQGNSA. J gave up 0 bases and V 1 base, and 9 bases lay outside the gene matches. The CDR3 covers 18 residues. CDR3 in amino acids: CASSLVGGVFLSTDTQYF. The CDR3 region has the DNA TGTGCCAGCAGCTTAGTCGGGGGGGTCTTCCTTAGCACAGATACGCAGTATTTT.

The CDR3 sequence is CASSNSGRNTEAFF. The DNA for the CDR3 is TGTGCCAGCAGTAATTCAGGAAGAAACACTGAAGCTTTCTTT. The chain is built from TRBV6-5 and TRBJ1-1; D unclear. Germline assignment: CDR1 MNHEY and CDR2 SVGAGI. CDR3 length equals 14 residues. V lost 5 bases to trimming and J lost 2 bases, with 12 bases between them.

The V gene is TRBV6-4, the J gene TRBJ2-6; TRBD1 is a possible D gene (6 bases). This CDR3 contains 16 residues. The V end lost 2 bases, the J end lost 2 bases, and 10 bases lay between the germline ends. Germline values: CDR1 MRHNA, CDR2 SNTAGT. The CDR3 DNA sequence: TGTGCCAGCAGTGACACCCCAGGGGCTGGGGCCAACGTCCTGACTTTC. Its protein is CASSDTPGAGANVLTF.

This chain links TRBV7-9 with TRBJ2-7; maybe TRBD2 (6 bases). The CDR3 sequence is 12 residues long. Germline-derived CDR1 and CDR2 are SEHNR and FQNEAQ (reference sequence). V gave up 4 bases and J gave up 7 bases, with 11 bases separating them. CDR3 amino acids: CASSSHGGEQYF. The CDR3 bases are TGTGCCAGCAGCTCTCATGGGGGGGAGCAGTACTTC.

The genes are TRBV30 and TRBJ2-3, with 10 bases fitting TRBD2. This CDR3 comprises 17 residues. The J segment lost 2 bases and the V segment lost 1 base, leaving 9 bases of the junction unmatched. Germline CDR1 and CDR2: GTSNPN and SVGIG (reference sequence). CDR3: CAWSGKRGGFFTDTQYF. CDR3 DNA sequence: TGTGCCTGGAGTGGGAAGCGGGGGGGTTTCTTCACAGATACGCAGTATTTT.

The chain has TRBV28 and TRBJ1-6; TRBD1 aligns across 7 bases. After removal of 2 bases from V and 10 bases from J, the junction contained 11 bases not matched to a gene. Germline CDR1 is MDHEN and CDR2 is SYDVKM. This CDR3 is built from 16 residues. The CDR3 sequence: CASSLIWQGGRSPLHF. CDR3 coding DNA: TGTGCCAGCAGTTTAATATGGCAGGGGGGCCGATCACCCCTCCACTTT.

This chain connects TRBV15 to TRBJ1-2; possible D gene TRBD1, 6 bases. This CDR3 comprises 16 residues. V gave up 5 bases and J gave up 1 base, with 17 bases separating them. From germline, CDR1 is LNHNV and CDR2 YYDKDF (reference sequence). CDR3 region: CATSAGGPGDNYGYTF. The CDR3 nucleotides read TGTGCCACCAGCGCAGGCGGCCCAGGGGATAACTATGGCTACACCTTC.

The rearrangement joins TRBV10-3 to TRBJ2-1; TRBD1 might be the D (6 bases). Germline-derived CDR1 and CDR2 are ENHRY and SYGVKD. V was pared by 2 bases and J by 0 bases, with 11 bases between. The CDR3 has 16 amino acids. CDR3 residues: CAISEALGGSYNEQFF. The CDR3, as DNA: TGTGCCATCAGTGAGGCCCTAGGGGGCTCCTACAATGAGCAGTTCTTC.

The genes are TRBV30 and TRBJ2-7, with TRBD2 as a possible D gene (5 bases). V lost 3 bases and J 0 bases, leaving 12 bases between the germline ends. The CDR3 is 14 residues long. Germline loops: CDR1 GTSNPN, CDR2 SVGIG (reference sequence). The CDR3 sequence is CAWRVGESSYEQYF. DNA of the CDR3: TGTGCCTGGAGGGTTGGGGAGAGCTCCTACGAGCAGTACTTC.

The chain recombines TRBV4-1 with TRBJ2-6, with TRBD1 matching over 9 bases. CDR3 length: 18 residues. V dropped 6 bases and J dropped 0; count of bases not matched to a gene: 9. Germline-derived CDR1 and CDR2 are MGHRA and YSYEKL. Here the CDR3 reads CASRSAGTGSSGANVLTF. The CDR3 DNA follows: TGCGCCAGCAGGTCGGCCGGGACAGGGAGCTCTGGGGCCAACGTCCTGACTTTC.

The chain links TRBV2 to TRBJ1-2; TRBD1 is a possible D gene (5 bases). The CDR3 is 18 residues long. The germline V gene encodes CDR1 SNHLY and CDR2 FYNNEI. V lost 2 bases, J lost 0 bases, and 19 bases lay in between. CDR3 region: CASSESIPGGASNYGYTF. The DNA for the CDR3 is TGTGCCAGCAGTGAATCCATCCCGGGGGGAGCGTCTAACTATGGCTACACCTTC.

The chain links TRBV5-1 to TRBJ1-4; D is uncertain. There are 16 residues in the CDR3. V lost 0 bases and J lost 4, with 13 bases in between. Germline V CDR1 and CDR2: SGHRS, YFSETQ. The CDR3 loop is CASSLGATADNEKLFF. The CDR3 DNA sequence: TGCGCCAGCAGCTTGGGGGCGACGGCCGATAATGAAAAACTGTTTTTT.

The CDR3 loop reads CASSPGQTATNEKLFF. In DNA form, the CDR3 reads TGCGCCAGCAGCCCCGGACAGACTGCAACTAATGAAAAACTGTTTTTT. The chain carries TRBV5-1 and TRBJ1-4; D possibly corresponds to TRBD1 (6 bases). Per the germline V gene, CDR1 is SGHRS and CDR2 is YFSETQ. With 4 bases removed from V and 0 bases from J, the gap between germline ends came to 13 bases. CDR3 length: 16 amino acids.

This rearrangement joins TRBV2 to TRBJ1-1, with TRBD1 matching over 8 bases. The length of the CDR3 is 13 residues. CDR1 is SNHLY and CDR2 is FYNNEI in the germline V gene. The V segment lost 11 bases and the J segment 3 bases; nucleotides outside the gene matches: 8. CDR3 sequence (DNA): TGTGCCGGACTACTGGACAGGGACACTGAAGCTTTCTTT. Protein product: CAGLLDRDTEAFF. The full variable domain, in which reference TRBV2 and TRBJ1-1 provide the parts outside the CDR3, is EPEVTQTPSHQVTQMGQEVILRCVPISNHLYFYWYRQILGQKVEFLVSFYNNEISEKSEIFDDQFSVERPDGSNFTLKIRSTKLEDSAMYFCAGLLDRDTEAFFGQGTRLTVV.